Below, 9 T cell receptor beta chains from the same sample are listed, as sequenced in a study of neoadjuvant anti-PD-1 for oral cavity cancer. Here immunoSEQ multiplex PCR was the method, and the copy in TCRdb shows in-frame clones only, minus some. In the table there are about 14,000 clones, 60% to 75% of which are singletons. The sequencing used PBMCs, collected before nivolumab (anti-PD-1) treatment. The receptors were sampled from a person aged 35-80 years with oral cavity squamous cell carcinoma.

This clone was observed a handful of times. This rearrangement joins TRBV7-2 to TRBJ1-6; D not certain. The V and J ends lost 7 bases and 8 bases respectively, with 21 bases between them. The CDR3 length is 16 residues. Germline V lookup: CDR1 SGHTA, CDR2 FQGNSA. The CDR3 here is CASTPLVTATYSPLHF. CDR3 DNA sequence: TGTGCCAGCACCCCACTTGTAACAGCGACCTATTCACCCCTCCACTTT.

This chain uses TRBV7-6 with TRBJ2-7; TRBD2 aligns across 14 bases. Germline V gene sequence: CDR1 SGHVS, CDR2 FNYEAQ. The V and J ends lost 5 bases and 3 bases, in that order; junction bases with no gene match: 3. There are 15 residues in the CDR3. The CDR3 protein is CASSPGTSGSYEQYF. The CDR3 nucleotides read TGTGCCAGCAGCCCCGGGACTAGCGGGAGCTACGAGCAGTACTTC. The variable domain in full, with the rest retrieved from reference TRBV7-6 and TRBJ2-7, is GAGVSQSPRYKVTKRGQDVALRCDPISGHVSLYWYRQALGQGPEFLTYFNYEAQQDKSGLPNDRFSAERPEGSISTLTIQRTEQRDSAMYRCASSPGTSGSYEQYFGPGTRLTVT.

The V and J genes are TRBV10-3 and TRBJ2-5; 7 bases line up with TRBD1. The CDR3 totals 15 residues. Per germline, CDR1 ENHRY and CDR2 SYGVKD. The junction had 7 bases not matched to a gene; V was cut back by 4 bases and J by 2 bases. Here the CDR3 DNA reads TGTGCCATCAGTGCCGACGGGACAGTTCAAGAGACCCAGTACTTC. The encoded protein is CAISADGTVQETQYF.

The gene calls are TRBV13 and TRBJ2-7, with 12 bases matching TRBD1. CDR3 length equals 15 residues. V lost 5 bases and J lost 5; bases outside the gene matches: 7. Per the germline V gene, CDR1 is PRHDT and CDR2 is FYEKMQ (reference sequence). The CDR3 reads CASSMGTGGLDEQYF. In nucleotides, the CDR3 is TGTGCCAGCAGCATGGGGACAGGGGGCCTGGACGAGCAGTACTTC.

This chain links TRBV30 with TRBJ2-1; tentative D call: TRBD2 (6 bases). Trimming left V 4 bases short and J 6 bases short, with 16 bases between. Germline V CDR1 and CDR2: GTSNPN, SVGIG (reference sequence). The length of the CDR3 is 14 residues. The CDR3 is CAWNRSPSANEQFF. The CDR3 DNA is TGTGCCTGGAACCGATCTCCTAGCGCCAATGAGCAGTTCTTC.

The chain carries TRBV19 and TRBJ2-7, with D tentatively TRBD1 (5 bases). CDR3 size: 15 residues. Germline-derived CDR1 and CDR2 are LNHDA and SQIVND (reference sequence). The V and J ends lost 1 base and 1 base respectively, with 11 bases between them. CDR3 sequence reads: CASSIVGQGSYEQYF. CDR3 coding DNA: TGTGCCAGTAGTATAGTGGGCCAGGGTTCCTACGAGCAGTACTTC.

The CDR3 DNA is TGTGCCAGCAGCCCCCCTACTAGCGATAGGGGCCCTCAGTACTTC. Amino acids: CASSPPTSDRGPQYF. This chain joins TRBV2 and TRBJ2-4, with 7 bases matching TRBD2. The germline CDR1 and CDR2 sequences are SNHLY and FYNNEI. The CDR3 is 15 residues long. Germline trimming cut 6 bases from V and 12 bases from J; bases unmatched to any gene: 17. The full variable domain, with the rest looked up from reference TRBV2 and TRBJ2-4, is EPEVTQTPSHQVTQMGQEVILRCVPISNHLYFYWYRQILGQKVEFLVSFYNNEISEKSEIFDDQFSVERPDGSNFTLKIRSTKLEDSAMYFCASSPPTSDRGPQYFGAGTRLSVL.

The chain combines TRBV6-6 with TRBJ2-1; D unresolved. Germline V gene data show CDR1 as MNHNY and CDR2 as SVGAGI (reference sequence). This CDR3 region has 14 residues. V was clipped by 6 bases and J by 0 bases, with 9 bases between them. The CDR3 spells CASRIEISYNEQFF. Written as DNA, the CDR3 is TGTGCCAGCAGGATAGAGATCTCCTACAATGAGCAGTTCTTC.

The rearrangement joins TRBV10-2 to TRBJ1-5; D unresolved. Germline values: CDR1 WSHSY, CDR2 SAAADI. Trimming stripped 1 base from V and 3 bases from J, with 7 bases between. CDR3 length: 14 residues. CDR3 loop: CASSELRDNQPQHF. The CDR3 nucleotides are TGCGCCAGCAGTGAGTTGAGGGACAATCAGCCCCAGCATTTT.